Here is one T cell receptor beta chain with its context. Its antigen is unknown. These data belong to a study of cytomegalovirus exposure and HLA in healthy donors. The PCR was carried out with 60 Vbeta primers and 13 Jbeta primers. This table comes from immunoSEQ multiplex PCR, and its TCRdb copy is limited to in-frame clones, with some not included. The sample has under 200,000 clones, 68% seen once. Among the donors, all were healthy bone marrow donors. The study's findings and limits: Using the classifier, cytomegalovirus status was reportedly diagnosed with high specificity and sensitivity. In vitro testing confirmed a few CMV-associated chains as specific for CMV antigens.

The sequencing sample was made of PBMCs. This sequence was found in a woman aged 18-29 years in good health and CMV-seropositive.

The CDR3 is CASSSYAGGPGSYNEQFF. The CDR3 DNA reads TGTGCCAGCAGCTCTTACGCGGGGGGGCCGGGGTCCTACAATGAGCAGTTCTTC. The rearrangement joins TRBV7-6 to TRBJ2-1; 9 bases line up with TRBD2. Germline CDR1 SGHVS, CDR2 FNYEAQ. J gave up 1 base and V 4 bases, and 11 bases lay outside the gene matches. The CDR3 spans 18 residues.